This paragraph covers one T cell receptor (beta chain) sequence. This clone's antigen is unknown. No quality values exist for individual bases; no much larger clone is one base distant. The CDR3, cysteine through phenylalanine, is 14 amino acids long. Only the CDR3 part of the read is kept: 42 bases, read in frame from the first base. According to the germline V gene, CDR1 reads SQVTM and CDR2 reads ANQGSEA. The data stem from a study of T cell changes during pregnancy in multiple sclerosis (dated by TCRdb to the late 2010s). Regarding the study in general: In women with multiple sclerosis, the researchers looked at how the T cell repertoire shifted as pregnancy progressed.

The protocol used for the library was the immunoSEQ multiplex PCR assay. TCRdb mirrors the immuneACCESS table, restricted to in-frame sequences. Some clones are absent from its copies; in checked studies, under half trace to an unresolved V gene, and the reason for the others is unknown. This sample lists 70,000 to 80,000 clones; around 94% were detected once. The ten largest make up around 0.6% of the sample. Source: peripheral blood, taken in the third trimester of pregnancy. The chain links TRBV29-1 with TRBJ1-2; TRBD1 is a possible D gene, resting on 5 matching bases. This TCR derives from a female donor with multiple sclerosis, enrolled in a pregnancy study. CDR3 region: CSIEAQGGNYGYTF. DNA sequence: TGCAGTATCGAGGCCCAGGGAGGTAACTATGGCTACACCTTC.